The following is a TCR beta chain sequence with its context. Its antigen is not known. The record originates from a study of cytomegalovirus exposure and HLA in healthy donors. On the study more broadly: Drawn from HLA-typed donors, approximately 86 million unique TCRs were held in an early data release.

Study-level findings and limits: Indistinguishable V segments such as TRBV6-2 and TRBV6-3 were excluded. In an earlier analysis, most TCR beta V segments were productive about 87% or about 30% of the time.

Donors consisted of healthy bone marrow donors. Trimming took 6 bases from V and 1 from J, leaving 3 bases between them. Germline V gene data show CDR1 as ENHRY and CDR2 as SYGVKD. The CDR3 contains 11 residues. The primer mix had 60 Vbeta and 13 Jbeta primers. TCRdb keeps only in-frame clones here, not all; method: immunoSEQ multiplex PCR. The data include some 71,000 clones; the top ten clones carry around 1.6%. The sequenced sample was PBMCs. The receptor was isolated from a woman aged 30 to 39 in good health and CMV-seronegative. The chain links TRBV10-3 to TRBJ2-5, with no clear D. The CDR3 loop reads CAIRAQETQYF. DNA of the CDR3: TGTGCCATCAGGGCCCAAGAGACCCAGTACTTC.